The 10 T cell receptor beta chains in this list originate from one sample, sequenced in a study of cytomegalovirus exposure and HLA in healthy donors. The PCR contained 60 Vbeta and 13 Jbeta primers. Method: immunoSEQ multiplex PCR; TCRdb's copy keeps in-frame clones and lacks some. Of 150,000 to 200,000 clones detected, around 85% appear once; the ten largest clones hold approximately 2%. The specimen was PBMCs. The receptors derive from a human donor in good health.

J is TRBJ2-3 and V is TRBV18; no clear D. Trimming shortened V by 5 bases and J by 0 bases, and 9 bases separated the two germline ends. The CDR3 is 14 residues long. Germline V gene data show CDR1 as KGHSH and CDR2 as LQKENI. This CDR3 reads CASSTVTSTDTQYF. Written as DNA, the CDR3 is TGTGCCAGCTCAACAGTTACTAGCACAGATACGCAGTATTTT.

This rearrangement joins TRBV5-1 to TRBJ2-3, with a possible D match to TRBD1 (5 bases). Germline CDR1 reads SGHRS; CDR2 reads YFSETQ. Trimming cost V 0 bases and J 0 bases, with 8 bases left between them. This CDR3 contains 15 residues. CDR3 in DNA: TGCGCCAGCAGCTTGGGACAGAGGAGCACAGATACGCAGTATTTT. As protein: CASSLGQRSTDTQYF.

The chain couples TRBV4-2 to TRBJ2-1, with 12 bases aligning to TRBD2. In germline, CDR1 is LGHNA, CDR2 YNFKEQ. The CDR3 has 15 residues. The V segment lost 8 bases and the J segment 3 bases; nucleotides outside the gene matches: 5. The DNA for the CDR3 is TGTGCCAGCGGTCGACTAGCGGGGGACTACAATGAGCAGTTCTTC. Amino acids: CASGRLAGDYNEQFF.

There are a few counts of this clone. The chain combines TRBV9 with TRBJ2-7; 12 bases fit TRBD2. The CDR3 runs 14 residues. Unmatched junction bases numbered 3, after V lost 3 bases and J lost 5 bases. Germline assignment: CDR1 SGDLS and CDR2 YYNGEE. CDR3 sequence reads: CASSARLAGDEQYF. In DNA form, the CDR3 reads TGTGCCAGCAGCGCAAGACTAGCGGGGGACGAGCAGTACTTC.

In this sample, this clone turned up once. This chain joins TRBV28 and TRBJ1-2; a possible D gene is TRBD1 (6 bases). This CDR3 has 14 residues. Trimming removed 6 bases at V and 5 bases at J, with 16 bases between. Germline V gene data show CDR1 as MDHEN and CDR2 as SYDVKM. In nucleotides, the CDR3 is TGTGCCAGCAGCCTCGGAGGGGGGGGATATGGCTACACCTTC. This encodes CASSLGGGGYGYTF.

V gene TRBV11-3 combines with J gene TRBJ2-3, with 7 bases matching TRBD1. The CDR3 spans 14 residues. Trimming at V came to 7 bases and at J to 3 bases, leaving 7 bases not matched to a gene. Germline V gives CDR1 SGHNT, CDR2 YENEEA. This CDR3 is CASTETGITDTQYF. As DNA, the CDR3 is TGTGCCAGCACCGAGACAGGGATTACAGATACGCAGTATTTT.

The V gene is TRBV25-1, the J gene TRBJ2-7; 12 positions agree with TRBD1. Germline CDR1 and CDR2: MGHDK and SYGVNS. V lost 3 bases and J lost 7; bases outside the gene matches: 4. The CDR3 covers 14 residues. CDR3 sequence (DNA): TGTGCCAGCAGTGACCGGGACAGGGGGCGGGAGCAGTACTTC. Amino acid sequence: CASSDRDRGREQYF.

The J gene is TRBJ2-7, the V gene TRBV11-2; the D gene is possibly TRBD1 (6 bases). Germline V gives CDR1 SGHAT, CDR2 FQNNGV. The CDR3 consists of 14 residues. Trimming pared 0 bases from V and 4 bases from J, leaving 10 bases between. CDR3 region: CASSLDGTNYEQYF. The DNA of the CDR3 is TGTGCCAGCAGCTTAGACGGGACAAATTACGAGCAGTACTTC. Looking up the rest from reference TRBV11-2 and TRBJ2-7 gives the full variable domain: EAGVAQSPRYKIIEKRQSVAFWCNPISGHATLYWYQQILGQGPKLLIQFQNNGVVDDSQLPKDRFSAERLKGVDSTLKIQPAKLEDSAVYLCASSLDGTNYEQYFGPGTRLTVT.

This chain joins TRBV27 and TRBJ2-7; 13 positions match TRBD2. Unmatched junction bases numbered 4, after V lost 7 bases and J lost 7 bases. The germline V gene encodes CDR1 MNHEY and CDR2 SMNVEV (reference sequence). The CDR3 is 13 amino acids. The CDR3 loop reads CASKGLAGREQYF. The CDR3 bases are TGTGCCAGCAAGGGACTAGCGGGGAGGGAGCAGTACTTC.

The chain has TRBV10-1 and TRBJ2-7; 8 bases match TRBD1. The CDR3 is 15 amino acids. Germline loops: CDR1 WNHNN, CDR2 SYGVQD (reference sequence). The V gene end was trimmed by 4 bases and the J gene end by 6 bases; junction bases not matched to a gene: 11. CDR3 sequence (DNA): TGCGCCAGCAGTGGAAGTCGGGACAGGAGTTTCGAGCAGTACTTC. As protein: CASSGSRDRSFEQYF.